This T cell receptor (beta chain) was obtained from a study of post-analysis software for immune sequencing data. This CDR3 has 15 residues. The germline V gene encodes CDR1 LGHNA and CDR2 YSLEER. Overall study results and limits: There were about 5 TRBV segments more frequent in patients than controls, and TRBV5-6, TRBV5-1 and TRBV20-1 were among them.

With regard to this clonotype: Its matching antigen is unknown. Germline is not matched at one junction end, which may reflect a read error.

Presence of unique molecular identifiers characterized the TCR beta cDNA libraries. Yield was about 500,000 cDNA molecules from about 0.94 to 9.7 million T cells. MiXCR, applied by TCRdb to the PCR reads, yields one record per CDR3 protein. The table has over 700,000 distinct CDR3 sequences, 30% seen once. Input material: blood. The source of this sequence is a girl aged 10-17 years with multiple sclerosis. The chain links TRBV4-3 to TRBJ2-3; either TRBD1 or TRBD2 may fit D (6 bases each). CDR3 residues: CASGQAPGASDTQYF. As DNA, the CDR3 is TGCGCCAGCGGCCAAGCCCCGGGGGCATCAGATACGCAGTATTTT.